The present TCR beta chain was sequenced within a study of metastatic and nonmetastatic thyroid tumors. Each patient went into thyroid surgery without having received any treatment. Under the authors' procedure: What underpinned the distant-metastasis classifier for papillary thyroid cancer was the set of CDR3 differences across clinicopathological groups. TCRdb re-called the PCR reads through MiXCR. TCRdb's processing, not the authors', yielded these V and J calls. The profile shows 20,000 to 30,000 clones, 13% of them singletons. Broader study findings: The study reportedly found significantly higher TCR beta diversity in malignant thyroid tumors than benign nodules, in blood and tumor.

This clone appeared many times. Its antigen is unknown. The CDR3 has 15 residues. In germline, CDR1 is SGHNT, CDR2 YYREEE (reference sequence). Unmatched junction bases numbered 7, after V lost 5 bases and J lost 7 bases. The chain is built from TRBV5-4 and TRBJ2-1, with 12 bases matching TRBD2. The clonotype comes from a female donor with papillary thyroid cancer or a benign thyroid nodule (not recorded which). Some clones in this sample may be carry-over from other donors' samples. Sequenced material: blood. CDR3: CASSSGLAGINEQFF. The DNA for the CDR3 is TGTGCCAGCAGTTCCGGACTAGCGGGAATAAATGAGCAGTTCTTC.